The 31 T cell receptor beta chains given below trace back to one sample, sequenced in a study of shared clonotypes between healthy human individuals. Assay: immunoSEQ multiplex PCR; the TCRdb copy retains only in-frame clones and omits some. The sample lists 1.5 million to 2.5 million clones, less than 95% seen once, with approximately 1% in the top ten. Naive CD8 cells lacked CD45RO, underwent positive selection for CCR7 and left out terminally differentiated effector memory CD45RA+ cells. Sequencing was performed on naive CD8+ T cells sorted from blood. These receptors were obtained from a man between 18 and 29 years old in good health.

This clone was seen a single time. The V and J genes are TRBV11-2 and TRBJ2-1, with 10 bases matching TRBD2. Germline loops: CDR1 SGHAT, CDR2 FQNNGV. Germline trimming cut 2 bases from V and 3 bases from J; bases unmatched to any gene: 4. The CDR3 sequence is 16 residues long. CDR3 sequence (DNA): TGTGCCAGCAGCTTACCGGGACTAGCGCTCTACAATGAGCAGTTCTTC. Its protein is CASSLPGLALYNEQFF.

The CDR3 reads CARRTAESSYEQYF. Written as DNA, the CDR3 is TGTGCCAGGAGGACAGCCGAAAGCTCCTACGAGCAGTACTTC. V is TRBV2 and J is TRBJ2-7, with D possibly TRBD1 on 6 matching bases. V lost 9 bases, J lost 0 bases, and 15 bases lay in between. The CDR3 sequence is 14 residues long. Germline V gene sequence: CDR1 SNHLY, CDR2 FYNNEI. The full variable domain, its missing parts supplied by reference TRBV2 and TRBJ2-7, is EPEVTQTPSHQVTQMGQEVILRCVPISNHLYFYWYRQILGQKVEFLVSFYNNEISEKSEIFDDQFSVERPDGSNFTLKIRSTKLEDSAMYFCARRTAESSYEQYFGPGTRLTVT.

This chain uses TRBV7-9 with TRBJ1-5; D uncertain. Germline V gene data show CDR1 as SEHNR and CDR2 as FQNEAQ (reference sequence). V dropped 3 bases and J dropped 6 bases, with 24 bases sitting between them. CDR3 size: 18 residues. The CDR3 reads CASSLGSQAGLSGQPQHF. The CDR3 DNA is TGTGCCAGCAGCTTGGGCAGTCAGGCAGGTCTAAGTGGTCAGCCCCAGCATTTT.

The V gene is TRBV19, the J gene TRBJ2-7; 10 bases agree with TRBD2. Germline CDR1 and CDR2: LNHDA and SQIVND (reference sequence). V dropped 6 bases and J dropped 5; count of bases not matched to a gene: 7. CDR3 size: 14 residues. The CDR3 protein is CASSSASGRNEQYF. CDR3 bases: TGTGCCAGTAGCTCCGCTAGCGGGAGAAACGAGCAGTACTTC. Variable domain in full (rest from reference TRBV19 and TRBJ2-7): DGGITQSPKYLFRKEGQNVTLSCEQNLNHDAMYWYRQDPGQGLRLIYYSQIVNDFQKGDIAEGYSVSREKKESFPLTVTSAQKNPTAFYLCASSSASGRNEQYFGPGTRLTVT.

The chain employs TRBV27 and TRBJ2-1; D unclear. Trimming removed 4 bases at V and 4 bases at J, with 8 bases between. CDR3 length equals 13 residues. Germline V lookup: CDR1 MNHEY, CDR2 SMNVEV (reference sequence). CDR3 bases: TGTGCCAGCAGTTCGCACCCTTACAATGAGCAGTTCTTC. Residues: CASSSHPYNEQFF.

V and J are TRBV5-1 and TRBJ1-4, with 9 positions matching TRBD1. This CDR3 region has 18 residues. V dropped 0 bases and J dropped 3; count of bases not matched to a gene: 9. CDR1 and CDR2 (germline): SGHRS, YFSETQ. The CDR3 spells CASSLGDRAVVSNEKLFF. CDR3 coding DNA: TGCGCCAGCAGCTTGGGGGACAGGGCGGTTGTATCTAATGAAAAACTGTTTTTT.

V usage is TRBV2 and J usage is TRBJ2-7, with 9 bases aligning to TRBD2. Germline V gene data show CDR1 as SNHLY and CDR2 as FYNNEI. J gave up 4 bases and V 1 base, and 8 bases lay outside the gene matches. The CDR3 runs to 16 residues. In DNA, the CDR3 is TGTGCCAGCAGTGAAGGGGAGGGACTAGCAGATTACGAGCAGTACTTC. It encodes CASSEGEGLADYEQYF.

This chain connects TRBV6-6 to TRBJ2-7; TRBD1 matches at 8 bases. The CDR3 length is 15 residues. Trimming at V came to 0 bases and at J to 3 bases, leaving 4 bases not matched to a gene. The germline V gene has CDR1 MNHNY and CDR2 SVGAGI (reference sequence). Here the CDR3 DNA reads TGTGCCAGCAGTTACTCGGGGACAGGAAACTACGAGCAGTACTTC. This encodes CASSYSGTGNYEQYF.

The chain uses TRBV27 and TRBJ2-5; 7 bases agree with TRBD2. The CDR3 runs to 13 residues. Germline values: CDR1 MNHEY, CDR2 SMNVEV (reference sequence). The trim removed 6 bases at V and 5 bases at J, leaving 6 bases unmatched. This chain's CDR3 is CASRGSGSETQYF. The CDR3 DNA reads as TGTGCCAGCAGGGGTAGCGGGTCGGAGACCCAGTACTTC.

Only one count was recorded for this clone. V usage is TRBV10-3 and J usage is TRBJ2-7, with D maybe TRBD2 (6 bases). Looked up from germline, CDR1 is ENHRY and CDR2 is SYGVKD. V gave up 4 bases and J gave up 0 bases, with 10 bases separating them. This CDR3 is 14 amino acids long. DNA for the CDR3: TGTGCCATCAGTGTGGCGGGGAACTCCTACGAGCAGTACTTC. This gives the protein CAISVAGNSYEQYF.

This clone was observed once. The chain uses TRBV2 and TRBJ2-5; 9 nucleotides match TRBD1. Germline CDR1 reads SNHLY; CDR2 reads FYNNEI. Losses at the gene ends were 7 bases for V and 5 bases for J; bases not matched to a gene: 5. There are 13 residues in the CDR3. For the CDR3, the DNA is TGTGCCAGCAAACAGGGGGCTGGGGAGACCCAGTACTTC. This gives the protein CASKQGAGETQYF.

The count of this clone is one. The chain links TRBV7-2 to TRBJ2-7, with 13 bases identical to TRBD2. Germline CDR1 is SGHTA and CDR2 is FQGNSA. V dropped 11 bases and J dropped 7; count of bases not matched to a gene: 8. The CDR3 has 13 residues. CDR3 bases: TGTGCCGGAACTAGCGGGAGGGCTGGGGAGCAGTACTTC. Translating gives CAGTSGRAGEQYF.

This chain links TRBV4-1 with TRBJ2-5; D not certain. V was shortened by 2 bases and J by 3 bases, with 10 bases between the two germline ends. Germline V gene sequence: CDR1 MGHRA, CDR2 YSYEKL. The length of the CDR3 is 14 residues. Here the CDR3 DNA reads TGCGCCAGCAGCCAATTCCCCCGGGAAGAGACCCAGTACTTC. Its protein product is CASSQFPREETQYF.

The rearrangement joins TRBV4-1 to TRBJ1-1; D remains unclear. The CDR3 contains 14 residues. Germline assignment: CDR1 MGHRA and CDR2 YSYEKL. The V gene lost 3 bases and the J gene lost 2 bases, with 10 bases spanning the gap. CDR3 DNA sequence: TGCGCCAGCAGCCAGACGGAGCCTAACACTGAAGCTTTCTTT. This sequence encodes CASSQTEPNTEAFF.

This chain links TRBV6-5 with TRBJ2-6, with D unclear. The CDR3 length is 16 residues. Germline CDR1 MNHEY, CDR2 SVGAGI. V lost 2 bases to trimming and J lost 1 base, with 9 bases between them. The CDR3: CASSYGAESGANVLTF. Here the CDR3 DNA reads TGTGCCAGCAGTTACGGCGCGGAATCTGGGGCCAACGTCCTGACTTTC.

A single count supports this clone. V is TRBV19 and J is TRBJ2-5; perhaps D is TRBD1 or TRBD2 (5 bases each). The CDR3 totals 14 residues. V dropped 5 bases and J dropped 2 bases, with 12 bases sitting between them. The V gene's germline CDR1 is LNHDA and CDR2 SQIVND (reference sequence). In nucleotides, the CDR3 is TGTGCCAGTAGTGGGGTTGGGGGACAAGAGACCCAGTACTTC. Residues: CASSGVGGQETQYF.

The J gene is TRBJ2-3, the V gene TRBV4-1, with 13 positions matching TRBD2. CDR3 length equals 17 residues. Germline V gives CDR1 MGHRA, CDR2 YSYEKL. J was trimmed by 2 bases and V by 0 bases; bases with no gene match: 2. For the CDR3, the DNA is TGCGCCAGCAGCCAAGAGGGACTAGCGGGACTCACAGATACGCAGTATTTT. Translated: CASSQEGLAGLTDTQYF.

This clone was seen once. This rearrangement joins TRBV7-8 to TRBJ2-5; 7 bases agree with TRBD1. The V gene end was trimmed by 8 bases and the J gene end by 2 bases; junction bases not matched to a gene: 17. CDR3 size: 17 residues. From germline, CDR1 is SGHVS and CDR2 FQNEAQ. The CDR3 loop is CASFPGTAALGQETQYF. CDR3 nucleotides: TGTGCCAGCTTCCCGGGGACAGCAGCTCTGGGACAAGAGACCCAGTACTTC. Drawing the rest from reference TRBV7-8 and TRBJ2-5, the complete variable domain is GAGVSQSPRYKVAKRGQDVALRCDPISGHVSLFWYQQALGQGPEFLTYFQNEAQLDKSGLPSDRFFAERPEGSVSTLKIQRTQQEDSAVYLCASFPGTAALGQETQYFGPGTRLLVL.

V is TRBV5-1 and J is TRBJ2-5; no clear D. The CDR3 is 14 amino acids. Germline loops: CDR1 SGHRS, CDR2 YFSETQ. The ends were cut back, 0 bases at V and 0 bases at J, with 6 bases in the middle. The CDR3 reads CASSLDINQETQYF. CDR3 coding DNA: TGCGCCAGCAGCTTGGACATAAACCAAGAGACCCAGTACTTC.

The V and J genes are TRBV4-1 and TRBJ1-2; perhaps TRBD1 as D (6 bases). The CDR3 runs to 16 residues. Germline V CDR1 and CDR2: MGHRA, YSYEKL. V was pared by 4 bases and J by 0 bases, with 15 bases between. The CDR3 protein is CASSPADRSSNYGYTF. The CDR3 coding sequence is TGCGCCAGCAGCCCAGCTGACAGGTCTTCTAACTATGGCTACACCTTC.

The chain has TRBV19 and TRBJ1-5; D is uncertain. Germline V CDR1 and CDR2: LNHDA, SQIVND (reference sequence). Trimming left V 5 bases short and J 0 bases short, with 11 bases between. The CDR3 sequence is 15 residues long. Here the CDR3 DNA reads TGTGCCAGTAGTCCCGATGTCGCTAGCAATCAGCCCCAGCATTTT. Translating it yields CASSPDVASNQPQHF.

The rearrangement uses TRBV6-5 and TRBJ2-2; 9 positions agree with TRBD2. The CDR3 is 15 residues long. CDR1 and CDR2 (germline): MNHEY, SVGAGI. V shed 5 bases, J shed 5 bases, and the junction held 6 bases outside the gene matches. The CDR3 nucleotides are TGTGCCAGCAGTAAAAACGGACTAGCGACCGGGGAGCTGTTTTTT. The encoded protein is CASSKNGLATGELFF.

The V gene is TRBV4-1, the J gene TRBJ1-1; 7 bases map to TRBD1. Unmatched junction bases numbered 7, after V lost 1 base and J lost 5 bases. CDR1 MGHRA and CDR2 YSYEKL come from the germline V gene. This CDR3 has 15 amino acids. The CDR3 loop reads CASSQVAGGRTEAFF. The CDR3 DNA reads as TGCGCCAGCAGCCAAGTCGCAGGGGGGAGAACTGAAGCTTTCTTT.

This CDR3 reads CASSLVSGPTVEQYF. The CDR3 region has the DNA TGTGCCAGCAGCTTGGTTTCGGGACCCACCGTCGAGCAGTACTTC. V and J are TRBV5-4 and TRBJ2-7, with D possibly being TRBD1 or TRBD2 (5 bases each). Per the germline V gene, CDR1 is SGHNT and CDR2 is YYREEE (reference sequence). V was pared by 0 bases and J by 6 bases, with 16 bases between. The CDR3 has 15 residues.

The V call is TRBV9, the J call TRBJ2-1, with 8 bases that match TRBD2. The CDR3 runs to 15 residues. Germline values: CDR1 SGDLS, CDR2 YYNGEE. V dropped 3 bases and J dropped 7; count of bases not matched to a gene: 9. The DNA of the CDR3 is TGTGCCAGCAGCGGAAGCGGGAGTTTCGGTAATGAGCAGTTCTTC. Protein: CASSGSGSFGNEQFF.

This clone was observed once. The chain carries TRBV4-1 and TRBJ1-1; 7 bases align to TRBD1. V was pared by 3 bases and J by 1 base, with 8 bases of the junction left unmatched. The germline gives CDR1 MGHRA, CDR2 YSYEKL. There are 16 residues in the CDR3. The CDR3, as DNA: TGCGCCAGCAGCCAGCCCCCGGGACAGCCGAACACTGAAGCTTTCTTT. It is translated as CASSQPPGQPNTEAFF.

This sequence joins TRBV11-3 and TRBJ2-1; TRBD1 agrees at 9 bases. This CDR3 comprises 16 residues. Germline CDR1 and CDR2: SGHNT and YENEEA. The trim removed 5 bases at V and 9 bases at J, leaving 14 bases unmatched. The CDR3 loop reads CASSPLKGQGKGEQFF. CDR3 DNA sequence: TGTGCCAGCAGCCCCCTAAAGGGACAGGGTAAGGGTGAGCAGTTCTTC.

Turning to this clone: The same CDR3 arises from other DNA sequences in this sample as well. The V call is TRBV27, the J call TRBJ1-5; D might be TRBD1 (5 bases). Germline V gene data show CDR1 as MNHEY and CDR2 as SMNVEV (reference sequence). V was clipped by 3 bases and J by 4 bases, with 10 bases between them. The CDR3 loop spans 14 amino acids. CDR3 sequence: CASSFGGANQPQHF. In nucleotides, the CDR3 is TGTGCCAGCAGTTTCGGGGGAGCGAATCAGCCCCAGCATTTT.

The table lists this clone with a count of one. V and J are TRBV4-1 and TRBJ2-3, with D possibly TRBD1 on 5 matching bases. The V end was cut by 0 bases, the J end by 4 bases, with 17 bases between. CDR1 MGHRA and CDR2 YSYEKL come from the germline V gene. The CDR3 totals 17 residues. This CDR3 is CASSQEWSGLRADTQYF. The CDR3 DNA follows: TGCGCCAGCAGCCAAGAATGGTCAGGGCTTAGGGCAGATACGCAGTATTTT.

The rearrangement joins TRBV4-2 to TRBJ1-2; 9 bases agree with TRBD1. The CDR3 loop spans 16 amino acids. The junction had 12 bases not matched to a gene; V was cut back by 8 bases and J by 2 bases. Germline V CDR1 and CDR2: LGHNA, YNFKEQ. CDR3 region: CASLRDREGSNYGYTF. As DNA, the CDR3 is TGTGCCAGCCTGCGGGACAGGGAGGGAAGCAACTATGGCTACACCTTC.

The CDR3 sequence is CASSFLAAGELFF. CDR3 sequence (DNA): TGTGCCAGCAGTTTTCTAGCTGCCGGGGAGCTGTTTTTT. This chain connects TRBV27 to TRBJ2-2; D is possibly TRBD2 (5 bases). Germline CDR1 is MNHEY and CDR2 is SMNVEV (reference sequence). The V and J ends lost 3 bases and 6 bases respectively, with 8 bases between them. The CDR3 covers 13 residues.